This TCR beta chain is from a study of cytomegalovirus exposure and HLA in healthy donors. Study results and limitations: With DRB1 most and HLA-C fewest, TCR association rates differed between HLA loci in a later analysis. A few CMV-associated chains proved CMV antigen-specific in vitro. CMV serostatus stood as the only immune exposure information on hand.

Use of 60 Vbeta and 13 Jbeta primers characterized the PCR. The repertoire was sequenced with immunoSEQ multiplex PCR; TCRdb's copy has only in-frame clones and lacks some. This repertoire shows about 120,000 clones, under 85% found once; its top ten account for around 3.9%. Details on this clone: Its antigen is not identified. The missing conserved phenylalanine or tryptophan at the end of this CDR3 makes a read error likely. The DNA is left out, because the CDR3 cannot be placed on it with certainty; the CDR3 is given as TCRdb lists it.

The sequenced sample consisted of PBMCs. This clonotype originated in a human donor in good health.

The CDR3 sequence: CATSPRGARTPTA. The V and J genes are TRBV15 and TRBJ1-1. Germline V CDR1 and CDR2: LNHNV, YYDKDF (reference sequence). Termini included, the CDR3 measures 13 amino acids.